This TCR beta chain emerged from a study of patients and donors after allogeneic stem cell transplantation. V dropped 2 bases and J dropped 4; count of bases not matched to a gene: 2. CDR1 SGHNT and CDR2 YYREEE come from the germline V gene (reference sequence). This CDR3 has 15 residues. In TCRdb, the RT-PCR reads were re-called with MiXCR into one record per CDR3 protein. This table has about 960,000 distinct CDR3 sequences, more than 15% appearing once. This clonotype has just one count. The chain links TRBV5-4 to TRBJ2-1, with 11 bases fitting TRBD2. The source is a human donor who was either an allogeneic HSCT recipient or a stem cell or donor lymphocyte infusion donor (not recorded which). It is not recorded whose cells these are; they may come from a transplant donor. Input material: blood, either unsorted or a sorted T cell fraction (not recorded which). CDR3 sequence (DNA): TGTGCCAGCAGCTTTTGGACTAGCGGGTACAATGAGCAGTTCTTC. It yields the protein CASSFWTSGYNEQFF.